This TCR beta chain was observed in a study of control samples from healthy donors and cancer patients. Clones were read by immunoSEQ multiplex PCR, and TCRdb kept only the in-frame ones, dropping some. The sample consists of about 96,000 clones, 85% to 95% of them appearing once. V was cut by 4 bases and J by 4 bases, with 7 bases left in between. The CDR3 consists of 13 residues. CDR1 MNHEY and CDR2 SMNVEV come from the germline V gene (reference sequence). J is TRBJ2-2 and V is TRBV27; D is perhaps TRBD1 (5 bases). The TCR originated in a man between 18 and 29 years old in good health. Sequenced sample: blood. The CDR3 DNA reads TGTGCCAGCAGTTCCCAGGGCACCGGGGAGCTGTTTTTT. Translated: CASSSQGTGELFF.